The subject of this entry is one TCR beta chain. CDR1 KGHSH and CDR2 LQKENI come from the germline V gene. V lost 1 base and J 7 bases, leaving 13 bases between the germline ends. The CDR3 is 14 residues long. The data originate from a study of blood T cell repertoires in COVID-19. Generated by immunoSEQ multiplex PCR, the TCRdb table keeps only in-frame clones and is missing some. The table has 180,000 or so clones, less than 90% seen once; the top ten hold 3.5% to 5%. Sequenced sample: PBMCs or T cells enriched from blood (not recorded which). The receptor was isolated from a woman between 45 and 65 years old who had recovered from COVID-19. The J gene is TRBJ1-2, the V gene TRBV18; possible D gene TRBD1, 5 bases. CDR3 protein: CASSPQGQILGYTF. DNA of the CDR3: TGTGCCAGCTCACCACAGGGGCAAATTCTTGGCTACACCTTC. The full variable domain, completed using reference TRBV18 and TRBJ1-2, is NAGVMQNPRHLVRRRGQEARLRCSPMKGHSHVYWYRQLPEEGLKFMVYLQKENIIDESGMPKERFSAEFPKEGPSILRIQQVVRGDSAAYFCASSPQGQILGYTFGSGTRLTVV.